The present TCR beta chain was sequenced within a study of OX40 agonist ivuxolimab in advanced cancers. Notes on the study in general: CD4+ and CD8+ T cells in blood underwent clonal expansion by week 6 at 0.1 to 3.0 mg/kg.

Trimming took 4 bases from V and 6 from J, leaving 21 bases between them. The CDR3 is 16 amino acids. Looked up from germline, CDR1 is SGHTA and CDR2 is FQGNSA. Assay used: immunoSEQ multiplex PCR; TCRdb lists only in-frame clones, some missing. The table includes fewer than 55,000 clones, around 84% detected once. As for this clone: Its antigen remains unidentified.

The J gene is TRBJ1-2, the V gene TRBV7-2; D call uncertain. Specimen: CD4+ or CD8+ T cells sorted from blood, collected in a trial of the OX40 agonist ivuxolimab. This clonotype originated in an adult with an advanced solid tumor such as melanoma, head and neck, liver or kidney cancer. CDR3 sequence (DNA): TGTGCCAGCAGCTCAATGGGGAGGGCGGTAACCGATGGCTACACCTTC. It specifies CASSSMGRAVTDGYTF. The whole variable domain, filled in from reference TRBV7-2 and TRBJ1-2, reads GAGVSQSPSNKVTEKGKDVELRCDPISGHTALYWYRQSLGQGLEFLIYFQGNSAPDKSGLPSDRFSAERTGGSVSTLTIQRTQQEDSAVYLCASSSMGRAVTDGYTFGSGTRLTVV.